This T cell receptor (beta chain) was observed in a study of control samples from healthy donors and cancer patients. Germline CDR1 reads SGHTA; CDR2 reads FQGNSA. The CDR3 is 14 residues long. J gave up 3 bases and V 2 bases, and 3 bases lay outside the gene matches. Clones were read by immunoSEQ multiplex PCR, and TCRdb kept only the in-frame ones, dropping some. The sample comprises about 180,000 clones, 90% of which are singletons, and about 1.4% rests with the top ten. The chain is built from TRBV7-2 and TRBJ2-7, with TRBD2 identical over 8 bases. Sequencing input: blood. The TCR originated in a woman in her forties or fifties in good health. CDR3 sequence (DNA): TGTGCCAGCAGCTTAAGACTAGCGAGCTACGAGCAGTACTTC. It specifies CASSLRLASYEQYF. The whole variable domain, filled in from reference TRBV7-2 and TRBJ2-7, reads GAGVSQSPSNKVTEKGKDVELRCDPISGHTALYWYRQSLGQGLEFLIYFQGNSAPDKSGLPSDRFSAERTGGSVSTLTIQRTQQEDSAVYLCASSLRLASYEQYFGPGTRLTVT.